These 26 T cell receptor beta chains share one sample of origin, sequenced in a study of blood T cells in healthy people across ages. A second PCR, run for about 7 to 12 cycles, used a sample-barcoded 5' primer plus a J-beta primer mix. In TCRdb, the 5' RACE reads were re-called with MiXCR into one record per CDR3 protein. This table holds about 680,000 distinct CDR3 sequences, around 48% found once. Sample: blood. These receptors originate from a woman aged 60 to 75 in good health.

The chain recombines TRBV20-1 with TRBJ2-5, with 7 nucleotides matching TRBD1. The J call is uncertain, as TRBJ2-7 better fits the DNA end. The length of the CDR3 is 15 residues. Germline CDR1 and CDR2: DFQATT and SNEGSKA (reference sequence). CDR3 bases: TGCAGTGCTAGGGGGACAGAGGCCCTGACTTACGAGCAGTACTTC. Its protein is CSARGTEALTYEQYF.

The CDR3: CASRLSLLGSADTQYF. In DNA, the CDR3 is TGTGCCAGCAGACTTTCGCTCCTGGGCAGCGCGGATACGCAGTATTTT. This chain links TRBV28 with TRBJ2-3; D gene unclear. The CDR3 length is 16 residues. The V gene's germline CDR1 is MDHEN and CDR2 SYDVKM. The ends were cut back, 6 bases at V and 6 bases at J, with 22 bases in the middle.

This clonotype has just a few counts. The chain links TRBV28 to TRBJ2-3, with unresolved D. This CDR3 is 11 amino acids long. The V gene's germline CDR1 is MDHEN and CDR2 SYDVKM. With 6 bases removed from V and 8 bases from J, the gap between germline ends came to 9 bases. In nucleotides, the CDR3 is TGTGCCAGCAGCTCCGCCGGTACGCAGTATTTT. Its translation is CASSSAGTQYF.

This clonotype was counted only a few times. The chain links TRBV20-1 to TRBJ2-5; D is possibly TRBD2 (5 bases). Trimming took 0 bases from V and 11 from J, leaving 16 bases between them. CDR1 DFQATT and CDR2 SNEGSKA come from the germline V gene (reference sequence). The CDR3 covers 13 residues. For the CDR3, the DNA is TGCAGTGCTAGAGATCCGGGTTTGTGGGAGCAGTACTTC. The encoded protein is CSARDPGLWEQYF.

The genes are TRBV7-6 and TRBJ2-7; perhaps TRBD2 as D (5 bases). V shed 3 bases and J shed 4 bases, with 16 bases lying between them. This CDR3 has 15 amino acids. Germline values: CDR1 SGHVS, CDR2 FNYEAQ. CDR3 bases: TGTGCCAGCAGCTTTAGACAAGGACGAGGGTACGAGCAGTACTTC. Encoded protein: CASSFRQGRGYEQYF. The full variable domain, completed using reference TRBV7-6 and TRBJ2-7, is GAGVSQSPRYKVTKRGQDVALRCDPISGHVSLYWYRQALGQGPEFLTYFNYEAQQDKSGLPNDRFSAERPEGSISTLTIQRTEQRDSAMYRCASSFRQGRGYEQYFGPGTRLTVT.

The genes are TRBV29-1 and TRBJ2-2; 14 positions match TRBD2. The CDR3 sequence is 14 residues long. V was pared by 3 bases and J by 7 bases, with 1 base of the junction left unmatched. The germline gives CDR1 SQVTM, CDR2 ANQGSEA. The CDR3 protein is CSVEGLAGDGELFF. The CDR3 DNA sequence: TGCAGCGTTGAGGGACTAGCGGGGGACGGGGAGCTGTTTTTT.

This sequence joins TRBV10-3 and TRBJ2-2; either TRBD1 or TRBD2 may supply D (6 bases each). The CDR3 runs to 15 residues. Germline lookup yields CDR1 ENHRY and CDR2 SYGVKD. The CDR3 is CASHRGGGSTGELFF. The CDR3 DNA sequence: TGTGCATCCCATCGAGGAGGGGGGAGCACCGGGGAGCTGTTTTTT.

This clonotype was picked up one time. One base away lies a much larger clone, so this may be a sequencing read error. CDR3 in amino acids: CSGWSGTDAQYF. The CDR3 DNA reads TGCAGCGGGTGGTCGGGGACAGATGCGCAGTATTTT. J is TRBJ2-3 and V is TRBV29-1, with 7 bases fitting TRBD1. Germline assignment: CDR1 SQVTM and CDR2 ANQGSEA. This CDR3 comprises 12 residues.

This clonotype was seen only a few times. The chain uses TRBV9 and TRBJ2-1; no clear D gene. Germline V CDR1 and CDR2: SGDLS, YYNGEE. This CDR3 spans 14 amino acids. V was pared by 2 bases and J by 12 bases, with 18 bases between. CDR3 nucleotide sequence: TGTGCCAGCAGCGTGACCCATAGTCACGGAAGGCAGTTCTTC. Translating it yields CASSVTHSHGRQFF.

This clonotype was counted between two and nine times. The chain is built from TRBV11-2 and TRBJ2-3, with D unresolved. V gave up 5 bases and J gave up 6 bases, with 15 bases separating them. This CDR3 has 14 amino acids. Per germline, CDR1 SGHAT and CDR2 FQNNGV. The CDR3 protein is CASSPRPQRDTQYF. The CDR3 bases are TGTGCCAGCAGCCCGAGACCTCAGCGCGATACGCAGTATTTT. Together with reference TRBV11-2 and TRBJ2-3, the CDR3 gives the full variable domain: EAGVAQSPRYKIIEKRQSVAFWCNPISGHATLYWYQQILGQGPKLLIQFQNNGVVDDSQLPKDRFSAERLKGVDSTLKIQPAKLEDSAVYLCASSPRPQRDTQYFGPGTRLTVL.

The rearrangement joins TRBV9 to TRBJ2-7; 12 bases map to TRBD2. Germline CDR1 and CDR2: SGDLS and YYNGEE. V trimming: 3 bases; J trimming: 3 bases; junction bases outside the gene matches: 7. This CDR3 comprises 16 residues. The CDR3 DNA sequence: TGTGCCAGCAGCGGCCGACTAGCGGGAGAACTCTACGAGCAGTACTTC. Translating gives CASSGRLAGELYEQYF.

The chain combines TRBV7-2 with TRBJ2-3; 8 bases agree with TRBD2. Germline trimming cut 7 bases from V and 0 bases from J; bases unmatched to any gene: 3. Per the germline V gene, CDR1 is SGHTA and CDR2 is FQGNSA. This CDR3 has 14 residues. DNA for the CDR3: TGTGCCAGCAAGAGCGGGAGTAGCACAGATACGCAGTATTTT. It codes for CASKSGSSTDTQYF.

The genes are TRBV7-9 and TRBJ2-6; the D gene is possibly TRBD1 (5 bases). Germline-derived CDR1 and CDR2 are SEHNR and FQNEAQ (reference sequence). The V end lost 5 bases, the J end lost 0 bases, and 14 bases lay between the germline ends. The CDR3 is made up of 17 amino acids. The CDR3 loop reads CASSIQGIFSGANVLTF. CDR3 DNA sequence: TGTGCCAGCAGCATCCAGGGAATTTTCTCTGGGGCCAACGTCCTGACTTTC.

The chain has TRBV15 and TRBJ2-7; 8 positions agree with TRBD1. With 0 bases clipped from V and 3 bases from J, the junction kept 7 bases outside the gene matches. The CDR3 consists of 16 residues. The germline CDR1 and CDR2 sequences are LNHNV and YYDKDF (reference sequence). CDR3 coding DNA: TGTGCCACCAGCAGAGATTGGACAGGGTGGAACTACGAGCAGTACTTC. Residues: CATSRDWTGWNYEQYF.

The chain joins TRBV11-2 to TRBJ2-5; TRBD2 might be the D (6 bases). Trimming shortened V by 5 bases and J by 5 bases, and 12 bases separated the two germline ends. The germline V gene encodes CDR1 SGHAT and CDR2 FQNNGV. This CDR3 has 13 amino acids. The CDR3 reads CASSAREVETQYF. CDR3 in DNA: TGTGCCAGCAGCGCGCGGGAAGTTGAGACCCAGTACTTC.

The genes are TRBV27 and TRBJ1-1; D unresolved. Germline V gene data show CDR1 as MNHEY and CDR2 as SMNVEV (reference sequence). The CDR3 contains 15 residues. Between the trimmed V and J ends, which lost 2 bases and 6 bases, there was a span of 16 bases. The CDR3 reads CASSLEGRVGSEAFF. CDR3 coding DNA: TGTGCCAGCAGTTTAGAGGGTAGAGTAGGCTCTGAAGCTTTCTTT.

Points on this clonotype: A single base separates this from a much larger clone, so it may be a read error. The chain recombines TRBV6-5 with TRBJ2-7, with D unclear. Germline CDR1 MNHEY, CDR2 SVGAGI. CDR3 length equals 13 residues. Between the trimmed V and J ends, which lost 6 bases and 1 base, there was a span of 10 bases. The CDR3 bases are TGTGCCAGCAGGGATCTAGATTCCTACGAGCAGTACTTC. This sequence encodes CASRDLDSYEQYF.

The rearrangement joins TRBV20-1 to TRBJ2-3, with TRBD2 matching over 11 bases. V lost 5 bases to trimming and J lost 1 base; unmatched junction nucleotides: 8. This CDR3 contains 16 residues. The germline V gene encodes CDR1 DFQATT and CDR2 SNEGSKA (reference sequence). CDR3 in DNA: TGCAGTGCTCCAGGACTAGCGGGCGGACGCACAGATACGCAGTATTTT. Residues: CSAPGLAGGRTDTQYF.

DNA of the CDR3: TGCAGCGTTGTGATACAGGCAAATCAGCCCCAGCATTTT. This codes for CSVVIQANQPQHF. The chain couples TRBV29-1 to TRBJ1-5, with D possibly being TRBD1 (5 bases). V shed 4 bases and J shed 4 bases, with 11 bases lying between them. Germline CDR1 SQVTM, CDR2 ANQGSEA. This CDR3 is built from 13 residues.

The CDR3 sequence: CASSPRWPTNYGYTF. The DNA for the CDR3 is TGTGCCAGCAGCCCAAGGTGGCCAACTAACTATGGCTACACCTTC. The rearrangement uses TRBV7-2 and TRBJ1-2; D unclear. The CDR3 contains 15 residues. Germline CDR1 and CDR2: SGHTA and FQGNSA. The ends were cut back, 5 bases at V and 0 bases at J, with 13 bases in the middle.

The chain combines TRBV7-3 with TRBJ1-6, with D possibly TRBD1 on 6 matching bases. The V end was cut by 5 bases, the J end by 10 bases, with 15 bases between. The CDR3 runs to 14 residues. The V gene's germline CDR1 is SGHTA and CDR2 FQGTGA. CDR3 nucleotide sequence: TGTGCCAGCAGCCTGGACAGTGGCAGGTCACCCCTCCACTTT. Translated, it gives CASSLDSGRSPLHF.

Turning to this clonotype: One base away lies a much larger clone, so this may be a sequencing read error. V is TRBV18 and J is TRBJ1-3; D unresolved. The CDR3 covers 15 residues. Germline V gene data show CDR1 as KGHSH and CDR2 as LQKENI. CDR3 DNA sequence: TGTGCCAGCGGCGCGGGAGGGATCTCTGGAAGCACCATATATTTT. Translated, it gives CASGAGGISGSTIYF.

The chain uses TRBV6-5 and TRBJ2-7; 9 bases line up with TRBD2. V shed 5 bases and J 3 bases; nucleotides not matched to a gene: 11. CDR3 length: 16 amino acids. CDR1 MNHEY and CDR2 SVGAGI come from the germline V gene. CDR3 sequence: CASSRLATSGFYEQYF. Written as DNA, the CDR3 is TGTGCCAGCAGTAGACTCGCTACTAGCGGGTTCTACGAGCAGTACTTC.

This clonotype came up many times. The chain couples TRBV7-2 to TRBJ1-5; 7 bases fit TRBD1. The CDR3 consists of 14 residues. V shed 5 bases and J 2 bases; nucleotides not matched to a gene: 3. The V gene's germline CDR1 is SGHTA and CDR2 FQGNSA. CDR3 in amino acids: CASSRQGGNQPQHF. The CDR3 coding sequence is TGTGCCAGCAGCCGACAGGGAGGCAATCAGCCCCAGCATTTT.

This clonotype was seen many times. CDR3 sequence reads: CASSDRLAGPHEQYF. The CDR3, as DNA: TGTGCCAGCAGTGATAGGCTAGCGGGTCCCCACGAGCAGTACTTC. The gene calls are TRBV25-1 and TRBJ2-7; 8 bases line up with TRBD2. V trimming: 3 bases; J trimming: 5 bases; junction bases outside the gene matches: 9. This CDR3 contains 15 residues. Per germline, CDR1 MGHDK and CDR2 SYGVNS.

This clonotype was observed a few times. This chain uses TRBV4-2 with TRBJ2-7, with D possibly TRBD2 on 6 matching bases. Trimming cost V 5 bases and J 7 bases, with 12 bases left between them. The CDR3 is 12 residues long. From germline, CDR1 is LGHNA and CDR2 YNFKEQ. In DNA form, the CDR3 reads TGTGCCAGCAGCGTCCGGGCGGGGGAGCAGTACTTC. Translated: CASSVRAGEQYF.